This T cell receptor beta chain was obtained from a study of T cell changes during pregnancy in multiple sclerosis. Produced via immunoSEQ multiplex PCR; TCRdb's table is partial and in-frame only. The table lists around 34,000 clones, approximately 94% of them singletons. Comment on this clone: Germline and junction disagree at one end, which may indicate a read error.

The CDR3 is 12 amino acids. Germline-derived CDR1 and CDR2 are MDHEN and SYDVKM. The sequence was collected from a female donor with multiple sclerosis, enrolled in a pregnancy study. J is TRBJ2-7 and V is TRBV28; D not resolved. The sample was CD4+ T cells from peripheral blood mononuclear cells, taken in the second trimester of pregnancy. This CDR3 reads CASRYSLSEKYF. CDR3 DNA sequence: TGTGCCAGCAGATACTCACTCAGCGAGAAGTACTTC.